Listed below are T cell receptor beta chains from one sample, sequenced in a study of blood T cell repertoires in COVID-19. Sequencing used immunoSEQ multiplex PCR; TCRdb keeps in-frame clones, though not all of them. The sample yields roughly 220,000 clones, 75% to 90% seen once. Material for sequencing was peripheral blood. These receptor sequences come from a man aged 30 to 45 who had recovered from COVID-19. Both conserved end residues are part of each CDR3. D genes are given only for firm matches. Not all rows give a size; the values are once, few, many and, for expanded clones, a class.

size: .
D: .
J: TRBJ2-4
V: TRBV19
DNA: TGTGCCAGTAAGGTAAGGGGTGGCATTCAGTACTTC
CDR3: CASKVRGGIQYF

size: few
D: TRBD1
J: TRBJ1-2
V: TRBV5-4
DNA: TGTGCCAGCAGCACCACAACCGGGACAGGGTACTATGGCTACACCTTC
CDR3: CASSTTTGTGYYGYTF

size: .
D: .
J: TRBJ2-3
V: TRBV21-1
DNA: TGTGCCAGCAGCAAAAGTTATGAGGGACAGGGTCCTTTGGGCACAGATACGCAGTATTTT
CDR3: CASSKSYEGQGPLGTDTQYF

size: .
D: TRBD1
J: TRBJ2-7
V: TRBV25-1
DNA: TGTGCCAGCAGTGACCCCGCAGGGGGCATCGACGAGCAGTACTTC
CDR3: CASSDPAGGIDEQYF

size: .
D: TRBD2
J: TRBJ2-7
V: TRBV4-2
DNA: TGTGCCAGCAGCCAAGCCGTCCTAGCGGAGTACGAGCAGTACTTC
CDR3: CASSQAVLAEYEQYF

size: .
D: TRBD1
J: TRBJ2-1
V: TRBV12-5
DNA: TGTGCTAGTGGTCCAACTCCACCGGGACAGGTCCCCAGTAGCTACAATGAGCAGTTCTTC
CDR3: CASGPTPPGQVPSSYNEQFF

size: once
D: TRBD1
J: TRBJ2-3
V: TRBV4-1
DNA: TGCGCCAGCAGCCAACTACCGGGACAGAGGAGGTATACGCAGTATTTT
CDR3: CASSQLPGQRRYTQYF

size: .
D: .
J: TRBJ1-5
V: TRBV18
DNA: TGTGCCAGCTCCCGAGATCCGGAGACCCAGCATTTT
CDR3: CASSRDPETQHF

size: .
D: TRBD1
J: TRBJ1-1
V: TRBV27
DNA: TGTGCCAGCAGGGCTGGAGGGGGCGGGACTGAAGCTTTCTTT
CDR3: CASRAGGGGTEAFF

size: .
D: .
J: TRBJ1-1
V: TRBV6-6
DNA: TGTGCCAGCAGTCTGCCCGGGGGGAGGAGAAACACTGAAGCTTTCTTT
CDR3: CASSLPGGRRNTEAFF

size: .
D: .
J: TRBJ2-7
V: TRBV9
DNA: TGTGCCAGCAGCGCCGCGGACAGTCCCCTAGGGGAGCAGTACTTC
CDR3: CASSAADSPLGEQYF

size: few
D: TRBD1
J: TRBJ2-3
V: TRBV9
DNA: TGTGCCAGCAGCACCACACTAGACAGGGAATCAGATACGCAGTATTTT
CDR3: CASSTTLDRESDTQYF

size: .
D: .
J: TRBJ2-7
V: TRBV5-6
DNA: TGTGCCAGCAGCTTTTGGGGGTGGGGGCACGAGCAGTACTTC
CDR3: CASSFWGWGHEQYF

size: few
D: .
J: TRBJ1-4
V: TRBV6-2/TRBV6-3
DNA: TGTGCCAGCAGTTCCCCGCACTCGCGCGGACGGGGATGGGAAAAACTGTTTTTT
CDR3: CASSSPHSRGRGWEKLFF

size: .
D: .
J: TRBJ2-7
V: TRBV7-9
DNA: TGTGCCAGCAGCCAAGGTACAGGACCACTACGGGAGCAGTACTTC
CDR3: CASSQGTGPLREQYF

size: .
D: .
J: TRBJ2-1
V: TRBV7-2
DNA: TGTGCCAGCAGCAACGGGTGGGAGCAGTTCTTC
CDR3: CASSNGWEQFF